This TCR beta chain was sequenced in a study of cytomegalovirus exposure and HLA in healthy donors. In the study overall: There were approximately 400 genotyped donors. Of these, about 81% fell in the genetic ancestry cluster associated with self-reported Caucasian donors.

Study-level findings and limits: HLA allele associations emerged for 16,951 TCR beta sequences in a later analysis, at 0.05 false discovery rate. Rates of TCR association differed by HLA locus in a later analysis, with DRB1 highest and HLA-C lowest.

The V gene end was trimmed by 0 bases and the J gene end by 5 bases; junction bases not matched to a gene: 10. In germline, CDR1 is SGDLS, CDR2 YYNGEE. This CDR3 is built from 16 residues. The study ran its PCR with 60 Vbeta and 13 Jbeta primers. TCRdb's table, derived via immunoSEQ multiplex PCR, lists solely in-frame clones and lacks some. The sample contains about 190,000 clones, about four fifths of which appear only once. This clone was counted only a few times. Its antigen is not known. V is TRBV9 and J is TRBJ1-1, with 7 bases matching TRBD1. This TCR was sampled from a male donor in good health and CMV-seronegative. The sequenced material came from PBMCs. The CDR3 loop is CASSVGYRGGRTEAFF. The CDR3 DNA reads as TGTGCCAGCAGCGTAGGTTACAGGGGTGGGCGAACTGAAGCTTTCTTT.